This entry features one T cell receptor (beta chain) sequence. The data were taken from a study of T cells in Graves' hyperthyroidism and ophthalmopathy. It was RNA transcripts that yielded the amplified TCR beta CDR3 regions. First-round RT-PCR targeting the TCR CDR3 was performed with the HTBI primer set. MiXCR was run by TCRdb on the multiplex PCR reads, yielding one entry per CDR3 protein. The sample holds some 650,000 distinct CDR3 sequences; about a sixth are singletons and the top ten take around 3.5%. The CDR3 is 12 residues long. V was clipped by 5 bases and J by 9 bases, with 10 bases between them. The germline CDR1 and CDR2 sequences are SEHNR and FQNEAQ (reference sequence).

This TCR was recovered from a woman aged 40 to 50 with Graves' ophthalmopathy. The chain joins TRBV7-9 to TRBJ2-2, with no clear D. The sequenced material came from blood. The CDR3 loop reads CASSTVGRELFF. The DNA of the CDR3 is TGTGCCAGCAGCACCGTAGGGAGGGAGCTGTTTTTT.